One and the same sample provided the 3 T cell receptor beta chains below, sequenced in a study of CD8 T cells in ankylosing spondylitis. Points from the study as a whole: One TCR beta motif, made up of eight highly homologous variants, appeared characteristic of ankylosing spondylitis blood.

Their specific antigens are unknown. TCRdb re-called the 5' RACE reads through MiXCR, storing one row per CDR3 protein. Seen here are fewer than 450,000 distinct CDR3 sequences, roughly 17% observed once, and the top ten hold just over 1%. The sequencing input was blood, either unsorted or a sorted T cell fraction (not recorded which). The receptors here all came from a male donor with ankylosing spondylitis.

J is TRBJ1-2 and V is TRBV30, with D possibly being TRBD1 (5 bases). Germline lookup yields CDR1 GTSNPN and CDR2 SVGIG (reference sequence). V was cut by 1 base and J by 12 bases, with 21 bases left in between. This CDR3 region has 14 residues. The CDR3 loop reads CAWSAGSWTKVNTF. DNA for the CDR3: TGTGCCTGGAGTGCAGGGAGCTGGACTAAGGTTAACACCTTC.

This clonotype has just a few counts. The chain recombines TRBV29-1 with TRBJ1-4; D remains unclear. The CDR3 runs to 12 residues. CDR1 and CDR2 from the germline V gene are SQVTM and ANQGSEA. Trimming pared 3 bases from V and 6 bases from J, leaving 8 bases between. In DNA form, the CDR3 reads TGCAGCGTTGAGGGGAGCGATGAAAAACTGTTTTTT. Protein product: CSVEGSDEKLFF.

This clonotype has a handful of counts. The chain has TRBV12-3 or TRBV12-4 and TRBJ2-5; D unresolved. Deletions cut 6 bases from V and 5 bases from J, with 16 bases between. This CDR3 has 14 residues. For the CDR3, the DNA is TGTGCCAGCAGCGCCCAGGTCCTCGGGGAGACCCAGTACTTC. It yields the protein CASSAQVLGETQYF.